These 23 T cell receptor beta chains share one sample of origin, sequenced in a study of molecular identifiers for immune sequencing clone quantification. TCRdb independently ran MiXCR on the PCR reads; one entry per CDR3 protein. Of 600,000 to 650,000 distinct CDR3 sequences in the sample, about 20% were seen once. The sample was naive CD8+ T cells from blood, with Jurkat cell RNA spiked in. Subset: FACS-sorted CD8+CD4-CCR7+CD45RA+ naive T cells. Receptor source: a human donor in good health. Some libraries in this study had Jurkat cell RNA spiked in.

This clonotype was detected many times. The J gene is TRBJ2-7, the V gene TRBV7-2; 7 nucleotides align to TRBD2. The J segment lost 3 bases and the V segment lost 1 base, leaving 6 bases of the junction unmatched. CDR1 is SGHTA, CDR2 FQGNSA, per germline. This CDR3 is 15 amino acids long. CDR3: CASSLGRESIYEQYF. In DNA form, the CDR3 reads TGTGCCAGCAGCTTAGGGCGGGAGAGCATCTACGAGCAGTACTTC.

This clonotype occurred many times. V usage is TRBV6-2 or TRBV6-3 and J usage is TRBJ2-1, with D perhaps TRBD2 (5 bases). The V gene's germline CDR1 is MNHEY and CDR2 SVGEGT. V was shortened by 1 base and J by 6 bases, with 16 bases between the two germline ends. The CDR3 runs 16 residues. The CDR3 reads CASSYFPDPGTNEQFF. CDR3 DNA sequence: TGTGCCAGCAGTTACTTTCCGGACCCGGGAACCAATGAGCAGTTCTTC.

This clonotype has ten or more counts. The genes are TRBV15 and TRBJ1-1; 7 nucleotides line up with TRBD1. V was pared by 1 base and J by 0 bases, with 8 bases of the junction left unmatched. The CDR3 contains 17 residues. Germline CDR1 is LNHNV and CDR2 is YYDKDF (reference sequence). This chain's CDR3 is CATSRVALGQMNTEAFF. As DNA, the CDR3 is TGTGCCACCAGCAGAGTTGCATTGGGACAGATGAACACTGAAGCTTTCTTT.

In this sample, this clonotype turned up a few times. A much larger clone differs by one base, so this may be a read error. CDR3 nucleotide sequence: TGTGCCGGCAGTCCGTTAACCCGGACTAGCGGGATCTCAGATACGCAGTATTTT. This gives the protein CAGSPLTRTSGISDTQYF. The rearrangement links TRBV27 to TRBJ2-3, with TRBD2 matching over 12 bases. CDR1 is MNHEY, CDR2 SMNVEV, per germline (reference sequence). The CDR3 is 18 residues long.

This clonotype occurred many times. The chain has TRBV4-2 and TRBJ2-7; D ambiguous. The V gene's germline CDR1 is LGHNA and CDR2 YNFKEQ. The CDR3 has 16 residues. V was shortened by 0 bases and J by 6 bases, with 18 bases between the two germline ends. CDR3 DNA: TGTGCCAGCAGCCAAGATTTAGGAGCAATGTCGGTCGAGCAGTACTTC. The encoded protein is CASSQDLGAMSVEQYF.

The chain is built from TRBV7-6 and TRBJ1-2, with D possibly matching TRBD1 (6 bases). The V gene's germline CDR1 is SGHVS and CDR2 FNYEAQ. There are 16 residues in the CDR3. V lost 1 base to trimming and J lost 4 bases, with 16 bases between them. The CDR3 DNA sequence: TGTGCCAGCAGCTTAGATCCCGGGGGCGCTGGCTATGGCTACACCTTC. Residues: CASSLDPGGAGYGYTF. Full variable domain (remainder filled in from reference TRBV7-6 and TRBJ1-2): GAGVSQSPRYKVTKRGQDVALRCDPISGHVSLYWYRQALGQGPEFLTYFNYEAQQDKSGLPNDRFSAERPEGSISTLTIQRTEQRDSAMYRCASSLDPGGAGYGYTFGSGTRLTVV.

This chain joins TRBV7-2 and TRBJ1-2, with unresolved D. V was shortened by 0 bases and J by 7 bases, with 6 bases between the two germline ends. The germline gives CDR1 SGHTA, CDR2 FQGNSA. The CDR3 is 12 amino acids. The chain's CDR3 is CASSLALGGYTF. In nucleotides, the CDR3 is TGTGCCAGCAGCTTAGCGCTGGGTGGCTACACCTTC.

V usage is TRBV9 and J usage is TRBJ2-3; D is perhaps TRBD2 (5 bases). V was pared by 0 bases and J by 1 base, with 9 bases between. This CDR3 region has 15 residues. The germline V gene encodes CDR1 SGDLS and CDR2 YYNGEE. Here the CDR3 reads CASSVVPAGTDTQYF. In DNA, the CDR3 is TGTGCCAGCAGCGTAGTTCCAGCGGGCACAGATACGCAGTATTTT.

As regards this clonotype: It may be a read error: a sequence one base away is much more abundant. The chain employs TRBV10-2 and TRBJ1-2; D is unresolved. V was pared by 3 bases and J by 1 base, with 6 bases between. The V gene's germline CDR1 is WSHSY and CDR2 SAAADI. CDR3 length equals 13 residues. CDR3 sequence (DNA): TGCGCCAGCAGTGACGGATTTAACTATGGCTACACCTTC. Translated, it gives CASSDGFNYGYTF.

Details on this clonotype: This could be a read error, since a much larger clone is one nucleotide away. This chain connects TRBV12-3 or TRBV12-4 to TRBJ1-1; D unresolved. The CDR3 covers 13 residues. Trimming took off 8 bases at V and 1 base at J, with 11 bases between the two ends. The CDR3 bases are TGTGCCAGCGGTTCCACAGAGAACACTGAAGCTTTCTTT. Residues: CASGSTENTEAFF.

On this clonotype itself: With a much larger clone just one base away, this may be a read error. V is TRBV5-1 and J is TRBJ2-1; D call uncertain. V was cut by 0 bases and J by 8 bases, with 15 bases left in between. Germline V lookup: CDR1 SGHRS, CDR2 YFSETQ. This CDR3 comprises 15 residues. The CDR3, as DNA: TGCGCCAGCAGCTTGGCCACGGCCCGAGACGATGAGCAGTTCTTC. This sequence encodes CASSLATARDDEQFF.

This clonotype was counted many times. The V gene is TRBV6-1, the J gene TRBJ2-7; TRBD1 matches at 7 bases. With 4 bases clipped from V and 2 bases from J, the junction kept 8 bases outside the gene matches. This CDR3 has 15 amino acids. Germline values: CDR1 MNHNS, CDR2 SASEGT. The CDR3 region is CASSARQGYTYEQYF. The CDR3, as DNA: TGTGCCAGCAGTGCACGACAGGGATATACCTACGAGCAGTACTTC.

This clonotype was seen a few times. V and J are TRBV7-9 and TRBJ2-5; 8 nucleotides line up with TRBD2. With 0 bases clipped from V and 4 bases from J, the junction kept 4 bases outside the gene matches. In germline, CDR1 is SEHNR, CDR2 FQNEAQ (reference sequence). CDR3 size: 15 residues. The CDR3 reads CASSLAAGGTETQYF. The CDR3 nucleotides are TGTGCCAGCAGCTTAGCGGCGGGGGGAACAGAGACCCAGTACTTC. The variable domain in full, completed from reference TRBV7-9 and TRBJ2-5, reads DTGVSQNPRHKITKRGQNVTFRCDPISEHNRLYWYRQTLGQGPEFLTYFQNEAQLEKSRLLSDRFSAERPKGSFSTLEIQRTEQGDSAMYLCASSLAAGGTETQYFGPGTRLLVL.

This clonotype was picked up many times. This chain links TRBV5-1 with TRBJ2-2; D not certain. The V gene lost 2 bases and the J gene lost 1 base, with 6 bases spanning the gap. The CDR3 runs 14 residues. Per the germline V gene, CDR1 is SGHRS and CDR2 is YFSETQ. CDR3 sequence reads: CASSFVRNTGELFF. The CDR3 DNA reads TGCGCCAGCAGCTTCGTCAGGAACACCGGGGAGCTGTTTTTT.

As concerns this clonotype: One end of the junction does not line up with germline, which may come from a read error. The chain uses TRBV4-3 and TRBJ2-5, with a tentative D call TRBD1 (5 bases). The germline V gene has CDR1 LGHNA and CDR2 YSLEER. The CDR3 is 14 amino acids. In DNA form, the CDR3 reads TGCGCCAGCAGCCAAGGCTGGGGCCAAGAGACCCAGTGCTTC. Translation gives CASSQGWGQETQCF.

In its sample, this clonotype was seen many times. CDR3: CASSRGGLGYEQYF. The CDR3 DNA sequence: TGTGCCAGCAGCCGGGGGGGGCTAGGCTACGAGCAGTACTTC. The chain employs TRBV5-4 and TRBJ2-7; TRBD2 matches 8 bases. The CDR3 spans 14 residues. The germline V gene encodes CDR1 SGHNT and CDR2 YYREEE (reference sequence). The ends lost 4 bases at V and 3 bases at J; junction bases unmatched: 6.

This clonotype was recorded many times. This rearrangement joins TRBV4-1 to TRBJ2-2; TRBD2 agrees at 7 bases. The V segment lost 5 bases and the J segment 0 bases; nucleotides outside the gene matches: 12. Germline CDR1 MGHRA, CDR2 YSYEKL. This CDR3 spans 18 amino acids. The CDR3: CASSGLMAGTTNTGELFF. CDR3 in DNA: TGCGCCAGCAGCGGGTTGATGGCGGGGACTACGAACACCGGGGAGCTGTTTTTT.

This clonotype came up a few times. A much larger clone sits a single nucleotide away, making a read error possible. The genes are TRBV4-1 and TRBJ1-1; the match to TRBD1 covers 9 bases. Per the germline V gene, CDR1 is MGHRA and CDR2 is YSYEKL. The CDR3 extends over 15 amino acids. In nucleotides, the CDR3 is TGCGTCAGCAGCCAAAAACAGGGGGCGCATACTGAAGCTTTCTTT. It specifies CVSSQKQGAHTEAFF.

This clonotype has a count of ten or more. V is TRBV28 and J is TRBJ2-7; D call uncertain. Germline V lookup: CDR1 MDHEN, CDR2 SYDVKM. The germline V and J ends were trimmed by 5 bases and 5 bases, with 10 bases remaining between them. The CDR3 extends over 12 amino acids. The CDR3: CASSLPADEQYF. The CDR3 region has the DNA TGTGCCAGCAGTCTCCCGGCCGACGAGCAGTACTTC.

This clonotype has more than one count but fewer than ten. This sequence joins TRBV27 and TRBJ2-1; 10 bases align to TRBD1. J gave up 8 bases and V 5 bases, and 9 bases lay outside the gene matches. Germline V gene data show CDR1 as MNHEY and CDR2 as SMNVEV (reference sequence). The CDR3 totals 15 residues. The DNA of the CDR3 is TGTGCCAGCAGTCCCGGGACAGGGGTAATGGATGAGCAGTTCTTC. It codes for CASSPGTGVMDEQFF.

This clonotype has ten or more counts. The rearrangement joins TRBV2 to TRBJ1-5; D is unresolved. This CDR3 spans 14 amino acids. CDR1 and CDR2 from the germline V gene are SNHLY and FYNNEI. V lost 1 base to trimming and J lost 1 base, with 5 bases between them. CDR3 residues: CASSEDGSNQPQHF. CDR3 bases: TGTGCCAGCAGTGAAGATGGGAGCAATCAGCCCCAGCATTTT.

This clonotype was seen a few times. The V and J genes are TRBV5-1 and TRBJ2-1; D is unclear. Looked up from germline, CDR1 is SGHRS and CDR2 is YFSETQ. The CDR3 length is 15 residues. The V end lost 0 bases, the J end lost 5 bases, and 12 bases lay between the germline ends. The DNA of the CDR3 is TGCGCCAGCAGCTTGGCTGGAGAAATCGACAATGAGCAGTTCTTC. It translates to CASSLAGEIDNEQFF.

With regard to this clonotype: Relative to the germline gene, one junction end is altered; a read error may explain this. The chain carries TRBV5-4 and TRBJ2-7; TRBD1 is a possible D gene (6 bases). This CDR3 contains 15 residues. The germline gives CDR1 SGHNT, CDR2 YYREEE (reference sequence). CDR3 in amino acids: CASSPDGSGHYGQYF. The CDR3 DNA reads TGTGCCAGCAGCCCGGACGGATCGGGACACTACGGGCAGTACTTC.